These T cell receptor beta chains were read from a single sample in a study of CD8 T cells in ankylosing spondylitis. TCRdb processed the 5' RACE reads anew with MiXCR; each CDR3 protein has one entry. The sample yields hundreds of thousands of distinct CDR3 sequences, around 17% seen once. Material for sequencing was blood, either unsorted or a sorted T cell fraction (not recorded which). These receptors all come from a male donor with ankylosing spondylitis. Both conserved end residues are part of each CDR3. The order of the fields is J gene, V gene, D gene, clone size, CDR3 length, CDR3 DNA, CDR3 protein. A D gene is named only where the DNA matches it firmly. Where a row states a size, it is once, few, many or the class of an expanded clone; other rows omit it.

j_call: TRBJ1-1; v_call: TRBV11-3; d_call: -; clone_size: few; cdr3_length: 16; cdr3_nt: TGTGCCAGCAGCCCCTACGGGGGGGGGATTAACACTGAAGCTTTCTTT; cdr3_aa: CASSPYGGGINTEAFF
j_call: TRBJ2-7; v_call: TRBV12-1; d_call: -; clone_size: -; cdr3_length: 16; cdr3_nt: TGTGCCAGCAGCTGTCGTGGGGGCCTCAGCTCCTACGAGCAGTACTTC; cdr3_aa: CASSCRGGLSSYEQYF
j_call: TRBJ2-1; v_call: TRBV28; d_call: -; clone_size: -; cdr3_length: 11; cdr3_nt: TGTGCCAGCAGTGTTACGGGGGGCGTCTTCTTC; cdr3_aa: CASSVTGGVFF
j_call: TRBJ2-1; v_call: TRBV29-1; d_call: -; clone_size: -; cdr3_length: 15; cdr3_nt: TGCAGCGTTGAGCCAGCGGGACAAGCCTACAATGAGCAGTTCTTC; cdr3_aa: CSVEPAGQAYNEQFF
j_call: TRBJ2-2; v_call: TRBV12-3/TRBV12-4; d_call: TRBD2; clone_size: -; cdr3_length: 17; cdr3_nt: TGTGCCAGCAGTTTTTGGGCTAGCGGTACGAACACCGGGGAGCTGTTTTTT; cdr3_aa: CASSFWASGTNTGELFF
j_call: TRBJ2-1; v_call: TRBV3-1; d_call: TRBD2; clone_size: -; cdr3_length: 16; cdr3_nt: TGTGCCAGCAGCCCAGGACTAGCGGGGGAACATAATGAGCAGTTCTTC; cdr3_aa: CASSPGLAGEHNEQFF
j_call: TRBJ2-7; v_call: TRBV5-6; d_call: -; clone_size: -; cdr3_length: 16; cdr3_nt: TGTGCCAGCAGCACGCGGGGAACCCCGGCTGCCTACGAGCAGTACTTC; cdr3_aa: CASSTRGTPAAYEQYF
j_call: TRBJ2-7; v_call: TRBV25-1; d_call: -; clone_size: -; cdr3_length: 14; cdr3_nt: TGTGCCAGCAGTGAATTGGAGGGCCTCTACGAGCAGTACTTC; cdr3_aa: CASSELEGLYEQYF
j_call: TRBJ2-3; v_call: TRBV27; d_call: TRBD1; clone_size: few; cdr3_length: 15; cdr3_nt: TGTGCCAGCAGTTGGGGACAGGCCAGCACAGATACGCAGTATTTT; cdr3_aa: CASSWGQASTDTQYF
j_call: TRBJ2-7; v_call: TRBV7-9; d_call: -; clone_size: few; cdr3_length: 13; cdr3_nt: TGTGCCAGCAGCCAACCGGGGGACTCTCTACAGTACTTC; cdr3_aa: CASSQPGDSLQYF
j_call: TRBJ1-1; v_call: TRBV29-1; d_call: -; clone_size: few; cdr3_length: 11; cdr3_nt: TGCAGCGTTGGGGAGAACACTGAAGCTTTCTTT; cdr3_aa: CSVGENTEAFF
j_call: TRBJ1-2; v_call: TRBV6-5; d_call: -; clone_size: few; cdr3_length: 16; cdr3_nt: TGTGCCAGCAGTTACTCGAGAGTTTGGGGAGGCGGGGGCTACACCTTC; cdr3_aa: CASSYSRVWGGGGYTF